Listed below are T cell receptor beta chains from one sample, sequenced in a study of shared clonotypes between healthy human individuals. The data were produced by immunoSEQ multiplex PCR, yet TCRdb's version contains in-frame clones alone and is incomplete. The sample has some 470,000 clones, around 80% seen once. The specimen was PBMCs. Every receptor here comes from a woman between 40 and 50 years old in good health. Some clones in this sample may be carry-over from other donors' samples. Each CDR3 is given with its conserved first and last residue. Each record gives: clone size, CDR3 length, D gene, V gene, J gene, CDR3 protein, CDR3 DNA. A D gene is named only where the DNA matches it firmly. Expanded clones are given a class, and other clones once, few, many or no size at all.

.	15	.	TRBV19	TRBJ1-5	CASSIPRRVNQPQHF	TGTGCCAGTAGTATCCCTCGGAGGGTGAATCAGCCCCAGCATTTT
.	15	TRBD1	TRBV7-2	TRBJ2-3	CASRVTGVGADTQYF	TGTGCCAGCAGGGTGACAGGGGTCGGGGCAGATACGCAGTATTTT
.	15	.	TRBV5-1	TRBJ2-7	CASSFEPHASYEQYF	TGCGCCAGCAGCTTCGAGCCCCACGCCTCCTACGAGCAGTACTTC
few	11	.	TRBV29-1	TRBJ2-3	CSVEGGDTQYF	TGCAGCGTTGAAGGGGGAGATACGCAGTATTTT
.	12	TRBD1	TRBV30	TRBJ1-3	CAWGTGGNTIYF	TGTGCCTGGGGGACAGGGGGAAACACCATATATTTT
.	13	.	TRBV7-3	TRBJ2-3	CASSLTGSDTQYF	TGTGCCAGCAGCTTAACAGGGTCGGATACGCAGTATTTT
.	15	TRBD1	TRBV7-2	TRBJ1-5	CASSSRTGGDQPQHF	TGTGCCAGCAGCTCCAGGACAGGAGGGGATCAGCCCCAGCATTTT
.	13	TRBD1	TRBV2	TRBJ2-1	CASSDVDRGEQFF	TGTGCCAGCAGTGACGTGGACAGGGGTGAGCAGTTCTTC
many	16	TRBD1	TRBV15	TRBJ1-6	CATSVTGTGFLAPLHF	TGTGCCACCAGCGTCACCGGGACAGGGTTTCTCGCACCCCTCCACTTT
.	14	TRBD2	TRBV19	TRBJ2-7	CASSRAGGTYEQYF	TGTGCCAGTAGTAGGGCGGGAGGGACCTACGAGCAGTACTTC
many	13	.	TRBV2	TRBJ2-1	CASLGPPGNEQFF	TGTGCCAGCCTTGGCCCTCCGGGCAATGAGCAGTTCTTC
.	15	.	TRBV5-1	TRBJ2-6	CASSLTQAGANVLTF	TGCGCCAGCAGCTTGACCCAAGCTGGGGCCAACGTCCTGACTTTC
.	15	TRBD2	TRBV2	TRBJ2-1	CASRGGLAGGGEQFF	TGTGCCAGCAGGGGTGGGCTAGCGGGAGGAGGTGAGCAGTTCTTC
few	13	.	TRBV7-9	TRBJ2-7	CASSLGDTYEQYF	TGTGCCAGCAGCTTAGGGGACACCTACGAGCAGTACTTC
.	15	.	TRBV7-3	TRBJ2-3	CASSPGTASTDTQYF	TGTGCCAGCAGCCCCGGGACGGCTAGCACAGATACGCAGTATTTT
.	16	.	TRBV30	TRBJ1-6	CAWRKELTAVGSPLHF	TGTGCCTGGAGAAAGGAGTTGACCGCCGTGGGGTCACCCCTCCACTTT
many	13	.	TRBV5-1	TRBJ1-1	CASSLETNTEAFF	TGCGCCAGCAGCTTGGAGACGAACACTGAAGCTTTCTTT
few	14	TRBD2	TRBV30	TRBJ2-1	CAWSGSSGRREQFF	TGTGCCTGGAGTGGGTCTAGCGGGAGACGAGAGCAGTTCTTC
.	14	.	TRBV30	TRBJ2-1	CAWGGLFRYREQFF	TGTGCCTGGGGCGGACTGTTCCGGTATCGCGAGCAGTTCTTC
.	15	.	TRBV7-8	TRBJ2-7	CASSSRARDTYEQYF	TGTGCCAGCAGCTCGAGGGCCCGGGACACCTACGAGCAGTACTTC
.	13	TRBD2	TRBV6-5	TRBJ2-7	CDPRTSGGNEQYF	TGTGACCCTCGGACTAGCGGGGGTAACGAGCAGTACTTC
.	15	.	TRBV2	TRBJ1-5	CASSGAGAVNQPQHF	TGTGCCAGCAGTGGCGCAGGGGCCGTCAATCAGCCCCAGCATTTT
.	13	.	TRBV9	TRBJ2-2	CASDPGLTGELFF	TGTGCCAGCGACCCAGGGCTGACCGGGGAGCTGTTTTTT
.	10	.	TRBV6-6	TRBJ2-5	CASGWGTQYF	TGTGCCAGCGGTTGGGGGACCCAGTACTTC
.	16	TRBD2	TRBV19	TRBJ2-7	CASSMASAGGRREQYF	TGTGCCAGTAGTATGGCCTCGGCGGGAGGGCGACGAGAGCAGTACTTC
.	16	.	TRBV28	TRBJ2-7	CASSLSGTLRSYEQYF	TGTGCCAGCAGTTTGTCCGGGACCTTAAGGAGCTACGAGCAGTACTTC
.	14	.	TRBV5-4	TRBJ1-1	CASSLDSRDTEAFF	TGTGCCAGCAGCTTGGACAGTCGGGACACTGAAGCTTTCTTT
.	15	TRBD2	TRBV7-2	TRBJ2-7	CASSLVASGSDEQYF	TGTGCCAGCAGCTTAGTGGCTAGCGGGAGCGACGAGCAGTACTTC
.	15	TRBD2	TRBV18	TRBJ2-5	CASSPGLAGGETQYF	TGTGCCAGCTCACCGGGACTAGCGGGAGGAGAGACCCAGTACTTC
.	13	.	TRBV6-5	TRBJ1-2	CASSYGTTYGYTF	TGTGCCAGCAGTTACGGGACCACCTATGGCTACACCTTC
.	13	.	TRBV30	TRBJ2-3	CAWSVSSTDTQYF	TGTGCCTGGAGTGTTAGTAGCACAGATACGCAGTATTTT
.	12	TRBD1	TRBV29-1	TRBJ2-7	CSTTGDIYEQYF	TGCAGCACTACAGGGGACATCTACGAGCAGTACTTC
.	12	.	TRBV27	TRBJ2-7	CASSQSGGEQYF	TGTGCCAGCAGTCAATCAGGGGGGGAGCAGTACTTC
.	15	.	TRBV5-4	TRBJ1-1	CASSLDQNMGTEAFF	TGTGCCAGCAGCTTGGACCAAAACATGGGCACTGAAGCTTTCTTT
.	14	TRBD1	TRBV5-6	TRBJ2-7	CASSLTGDSYEQYF	TGTGCCAGCAGCCTAACCGGGGACAGCTACGAGCAGTACTTC
few	14	TRBD1	TRBV5-1	TRBJ2-7	CASSSGTATYEQYF	TGCGCCAGCAGCTCCGGGACAGCGACCTACGAGCAGTACTTC
.	15	TRBD2	TRBV5-1	TRBJ2-3	CASSFGLADTDTQYF	TGCGCCAGCAGCTTCGGGCTAGCGGACACAGATACGCAGTATTTT
.	13	.	TRBV30	TRBJ2-1	CAWSVHPSVPQFF	TGTGCCTGGAGTGTACACCCCTCGGTCCCTCAGTTCTTC
once	14	.	TRBV9	TRBJ1-2	CASSVASLGYGYTF	TGTGCCAGCAGCGTAGCCTCCCTGGGCTATGGCTACACCTTC
.	13	.	TRBV4-2	TRBJ2-7	CASSSVSSYEQYF	TGTGCCAGCAGCTCCGTCTCCTCCTACGAGCAGTACTTC